This T cell receptor (beta chain) was captured in a study of shared clonotypes between healthy human individuals. Findings of the study overall: In contrast to clonotypes shared by all four donors, non-shared clonotypes had lower generation probabilities.

Germline V gene data show CDR1 as SEHNR and CDR2 as FQNEAQ (reference sequence). CDR3 size: 12 residues. HIV-negative, healthy adults without recent acute infections or vaccinations were the donors. Source study methods: For the immunoSEQ data, sequences were junction-only without quality scores, so filtering differed. The method was immunoSEQ multiplex PCR; TCRdb's version includes in-frame clones alone and lacks a portion of them. The V and J calls and clone size were taken over from that table, and D and trimming were inferred from the DNA. Of roughly 1,100,000 clones listed, approximately 70% were seen once; the top ten hold about 1.5%. With regard to this clone: Its antigen is unidentified. A read error may account for a junction end that differs from germline.

The TCR was taken from a young man in good health. The chain combines TRBV7-9 with TRBJ2-7; D gene unclear. Sequenced material: memory CD4+ T cells sorted from blood. Subset of the sample: CD45RA-negative fraction. The CDR3 region is CASSLTSVVPDF. The CDR3 nucleotides are TGTGCCAGCAGCTTAACCAGTGTCGTTCCCGACTTC. Complete variable domain (other parts from reference TRBV7-9 and TRBJ2-7): DTGVSQNPRHKITKRGQNVTFRCDPISEHNRLYWYRQTLGQGPEFLTYFQNEAQLEKSRLLSDRFSAERPKGSFSTLEIQRTEQGDSAMYLCASSLTSVVPDFGPGTRLTVT.